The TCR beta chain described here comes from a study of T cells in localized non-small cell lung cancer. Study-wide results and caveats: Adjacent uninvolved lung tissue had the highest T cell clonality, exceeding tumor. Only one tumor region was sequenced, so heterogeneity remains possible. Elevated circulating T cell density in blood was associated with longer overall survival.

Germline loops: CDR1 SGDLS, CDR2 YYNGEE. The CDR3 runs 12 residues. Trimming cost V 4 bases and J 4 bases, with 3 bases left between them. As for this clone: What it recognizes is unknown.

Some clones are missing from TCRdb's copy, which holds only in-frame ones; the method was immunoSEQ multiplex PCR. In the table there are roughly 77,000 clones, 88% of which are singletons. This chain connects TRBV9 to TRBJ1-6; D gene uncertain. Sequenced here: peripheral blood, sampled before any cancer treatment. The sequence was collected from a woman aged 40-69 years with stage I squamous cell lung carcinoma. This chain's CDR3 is CASSQYNSPLHF. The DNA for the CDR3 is TGTGCCAGCAGCCAATATAATTCACCCCTCCACTTT.